These 29 T cell receptor beta chains came from one sample sequenced in a study of T cell repertoires in cytomegalovirus infection. One entry per CDR3 protein, called by TCRdb with MiXCR from the reads. Of around 55,000 distinct CDR3 sequences in the sample, about 18% are singletons; the top ten hold approximately 26%. What these receptors recognize is not known. The sequencing here drew on CD8+ T cells from cultured PBMCs, taken from culture after CMV antigen stimulation. The receptor source for this set is a human donor in good health (CMV status not recorded). Some clones in this sample may be carry-over from other donors' samples.

The gene calls are TRBV20-1 and TRBJ2-7; possibly TRBD2 for D (6 bases). V was cut by 3 bases and J by 4 bases, with 16 bases left in between. The CDR3 loop spans 14 amino acids. Germline assignment: CDR1 DFQATT and CDR2 SNEGSKA (reference sequence). CDR3 nucleotide sequence: TGCAGTGCTAGCGGCGGGGAGACCTTTTACGAGCAGTACTTC. Residues: CSASGGETFYEQYF.

This clonotype was detected a few times. The CDR3 DNA sequence: TGTGCCAGCAGTTACCTTGGACTAGCGGCCTACGAGCAGTACTTC. It specifies CASSYLGLAAYEQYF. This chain uses TRBV6-2 or TRBV6-3 with TRBJ2-7, with 10 bases fitting TRBD2. The CDR3 runs 15 residues. Germline V gives CDR1 MNHEY, CDR2 SVGEGT. J was trimmed by 2 bases and V by 2 bases; bases with no gene match: 3.

J is TRBJ1-5 and V is TRBV11-3; D call uncertain. Germline V gene sequence: CDR1 SGHNT, CDR2 YENEEA. The CDR3 has 12 residues. Trimming removed 0 bases at V and 8 bases at J, with 5 bases between. The CDR3 loop reads CASSLDEEPQHF. The CDR3 DNA follows: TGTGCCAGCAGCTTAGATGAGGAGCCCCAGCATTTT.

This chain connects TRBV4-1 to TRBJ1-1; D may be TRBD1 (5 bases). Per germline, CDR1 MGHRA and CDR2 YSYEKL. With 1 base removed from V and 0 bases from J, the gap between germline ends came to 12 bases. The CDR3 runs 16 residues. The CDR3 loop reads CASSQAQGRMNTEAFF. The DNA of the CDR3 is TGCGCCAGCAGCCAAGCCCAGGGACGAATGAACACTGAAGCTTTCTTT.

The chain carries TRBV7-8 and TRBJ2-7; perhaps D is TRBD1 or TRBD2 (6 bases each). Trimming removed 2 bases from V and 5 bases from J, with 13 bases in between. The V gene's germline CDR1 is SGHVS and CDR2 FQNEAQ. CDR3 length equals 14 residues. The CDR3 here is CASSLKIGGHEQYF. CDR3 DNA sequence: TGTGCCAGCAGCTTAAAAATCGGGGGCCACGAGCAGTACTTC.

This clonotype has ten or more counts. V gene TRBV19 combines with J gene TRBJ2-5; unclear D gene. Trimming stripped 5 bases from V and 0 bases from J, with 10 bases between. This CDR3 has 14 residues. Germline V gene lookup returns CDR1 LNHDA and CDR2 SQIVND (reference sequence). This chain's CDR3 is CASSPLWYQETQYF. CDR3 DNA sequence: TGTGCCAGTAGTCCTCTTTGGTACCAAGAGACCCAGTACTTC. The full variable domain, with the rest looked up from reference TRBV19 and TRBJ2-5, is DGGITQSPKYLFRKEGQNVTLSCEQNLNHDAMYWYRQDPGQGLRLIYYSQIVNDFQKGDIAEGYSVSREKKESFPLTVTSAQKNPTAFYLCASSPLWYQETQYFGPGTRLLVL.

The genes are TRBV4-1 and TRBJ1-5; TRBD1 might be the D (6 bases). This CDR3 has 16 amino acids. Trimming pared 3 bases from V and 10 bases from J, leaving 22 bases between. CDR1 and CDR2 from the germline V gene are MGHRA and YSYEKL. The CDR3 coding sequence is TGCGCCAGCAGCCAGGATACCGGGACATACATTCTTCCCCAGCATTTT. Its protein is CASSQDTGTYILPQHF.

This clonotype was found a few times. V gene TRBV29-1 combines with J gene TRBJ1-1; D not resolved. The germline V gene encodes CDR1 SQVTM and CDR2 ANQGSEA. The CDR3 spans 12 residues. V lost 5 bases and J lost 3, with 10 bases in between. For the CDR3, the DNA is TGCAGCGTTCTCCGGGGAGACACTGAAGCTTTCTTT. As protein: CSVLRGDTEAFF.

In its sample, this clonotype was seen a few times. The chain employs TRBV14 and TRBJ2-1, with TRBD2 matching over 8 bases. The V segment lost 3 bases and the J segment 5 bases; nucleotides outside the gene matches: 18. The CDR3 extends over 19 amino acids. Per germline, CDR1 SGHDN and CDR2 FVKESK. CDR3 region: CASSQLTFDGGAWDNEQFF. CDR3 coding DNA: TGTGCCAGCAGCCAGCTCACCTTTGACGGGGGGGCCTGGGACAATGAGCAGTTCTTC. The full variable domain, completed using reference TRBV14 and TRBJ2-1, is EAGVTQFPSHSVIEKGQTVTLRCDPISGHDNLYWYRRVMGKEIKFLLHFVKESKQDESGMPNNRFLAERTGGTYSTLKVQPAELEDSGVYFCASSQLTFDGGAWDNEQFFGPGTRLTVL.

The chain links TRBV7-6 to TRBJ1-1; 10 nucleotides match TRBD1. The trim removed 1 base at V and 10 bases at J, leaving 6 bases unmatched. This CDR3 is built from 14 residues. Germline V CDR1 and CDR2: SGHVS, FNYEAQ. In nucleotides, the CDR3 is TGTGCCAGCAGCTTAGGGACAGGGGGAGAAGCAGCTTTCTTT. It translates to CASSLGTGGEAAFF.

This chain joins TRBV10-3 and TRBJ2-1, with D hard to call. The germline gives CDR1 ENHRY, CDR2 SYGVKD. CDR3 length equals 15 residues. V was shortened by 3 bases and J by 7 bases, with 16 bases between the two germline ends. The CDR3 here is CAISESPGGRNEQFF. The CDR3 coding sequence is TGTGCCATCAGTGAAAGTCCCGGCGGACGAAATGAGCAGTTCTTC.

The chain couples TRBV7-2 to TRBJ1-1; 9 bases agree with TRBD1. Germline loops: CDR1 SGHTA, CDR2 FQGNSA. The CDR3 has 17 residues. V lost 3 bases to trimming and J lost 1 base; unmatched junction nucleotides: 9. As DNA, the CDR3 is TGTGCCAGCAGCTTCCCGTCGGGACAGGGTTCGAACACTGAAGCTTTCTTT. It translates to CASSFPSGQGSNTEAFF.

The V gene is TRBV7-2, the J gene TRBJ2-3, with D perhaps matching TRBD1 (6 bases). Per the germline V gene, CDR1 is SGHTA and CDR2 is FQGNSA. The CDR3 has 15 amino acids. Trimming took off 4 bases at V and 2 bases at J, with 13 bases between the two ends. In nucleotides, the CDR3 is TGTGCCAGCAGCTGGAGACAGGACGACACAGATACGCAGTATTTT. Protein sequence: CASSWRQDDTDTQYF.

This clonotype has only a few counts. This chain joins TRBV7-9 and TRBJ2-1; TRBD1 agrees at 11 bases. Germline V CDR1 and CDR2: SEHNR, FQNEAQ (reference sequence). This CDR3 region has 15 residues. V lost 4 bases and J lost 8; bases outside the gene matches: 7. The CDR3 loop is CASSYPGQGDYEQFF. In DNA form, the CDR3 reads TGTGCCAGCAGCTACCCGGGACAGGGGGACTATGAGCAGTTCTTC.

By sample fraction, this clonotype is medium-sized. J is TRBJ2-1 and V is TRBV19; a weak D match, TRBD1 (6 bases). CDR3 length: 14 amino acids. CDR1 is LNHDA and CDR2 is SQIVND in the germline V gene (reference sequence). With 5 bases removed from V and 2 bases from J, the gap between germline ends came to 10 bases. CDR3 amino acids: CASSGGDTYNEQFF. For the CDR3, the DNA is TGTGCCAGTAGTGGGGGCGACACCTACAATGAGCAGTTCTTC.

The genes are TRBV11-1 and TRBJ2-7; 11 nucleotides agree with TRBD1. The CDR3 runs 15 residues. CDR1 and CDR2 from the germline V gene are SGHAT and FQDESV (reference sequence). V shed 3 bases, J shed 2 bases, and the junction held 3 bases outside the gene matches. For the CDR3, the DNA is TGTGCCAGCAGCTTCGGACAGGGGGCGGCCTACGAGCAGTACTTC. The encoded protein is CASSFGQGAAYEQYF.

The V and J genes are TRBV4-2 and TRBJ2-7; D call uncertain. V gave up 1 base and J gave up 5 bases, with 12 bases separating them. This CDR3 has 14 residues. Germline V gene sequence: CDR1 LGHNA, CDR2 YNFKEQ. DNA of the CDR3: TGTGCCAGCAGCCAAGCGACGACAATAGACGAGCAGTACTTC. Protein product: CASSQATTIDEQYF.

V gene TRBV7-6 combines with J gene TRBJ1-5; D remains ambiguous. The V gene lost 0 bases and the J gene lost 5 bases, with 5 bases spanning the gap. CDR3 size: 13 residues. In germline, CDR1 is SGHVS, CDR2 FNYEAQ. CDR3: CASSLAAHQPQHF. The CDR3 DNA is TGTGCCAGCAGCTTAGCCGCACATCAGCCCCAGCATTTT.

The gene calls are TRBV6-2 or TRBV6-3 and TRBJ2-4; a possible D gene is TRBD1 (6 bases). CDR3 length: 14 amino acids. V lost 7 bases and J lost 6, with 16 bases in between. CDR1 is MNHEY and CDR2 is SVGEGT in the germline V gene. CDR3 region: CASTSQGWRNIQYF. The CDR3 DNA reads as TGTGCCAGCACCTCACAGGGCTGGCGAAACATTCAGTACTTC.

This clonotype has just a few counts. The rearrangement uses TRBV20-1 and TRBJ2-5, with 7 bases fitting TRBD2. Trimming removed 0 bases from V and 2 bases from J; junction bases left unmatched: 12. CDR3 length: 17 residues. Per germline, CDR1 DFQATT and CDR2 SNEGSKA (reference sequence). The CDR3 coding sequence is TGCAGTGCTAGAGATCGTGTCGGGGGGAAACTACAAGAGACCCAGTACTTC. This gives the protein CSARDRVGGKLQETQYF.

This clonotype was recorded at least ten times. The chain combines TRBV7-8 with TRBJ2-7; 12 bases agree with TRBD2. The V gene's germline CDR1 is SGHVS and CDR2 FQNEAQ. V shed 0 bases, J shed 13 bases, and the junction held 10 bases outside the gene matches. The CDR3 loop spans 15 amino acids. For the CDR3, the DNA is TGTGCCAGCAGCTTAGCGAGACTAGCGGGAGTTTTCTCATACTTC. Protein: CASSLARLAGVFSYF. Combining the CDR3 with reference TRBV7-8 and TRBJ2-7 gives the whole variable domain GAGVSQSPRYKVAKRGQDVALRCDPISGHVSLFWYQQALGQGPEFLTYFQNEAQLDKSGLPSDRFFAERPEGSVSTLKIQRTQQEDSAVYLCASSLARLAGVFSYFGPGTRLTVT.

This clonotype occurred a few times. The chain couples TRBV7-2 to TRBJ2-7, with 13 bases lining up with TRBD2. V was pared by 3 bases and J by 6 bases, with 2 bases of the junction left unmatched. Germline lookup yields CDR1 SGHTA and CDR2 FQGNSA. The CDR3 covers 14 residues. The CDR3 region is CASSFGLAGAEQYF. For the CDR3, the DNA is TGTGCCAGCAGCTTCGGACTAGCGGGGGCCGAGCAGTACTTC.

The genes are TRBV6-2 or TRBV6-3 and TRBJ1-5; tentative D call: TRBD1 (5 bases). The V gene's germline CDR1 is MNHEY and CDR2 SVGEGT. This CDR3 contains 13 residues. The V gene lost 7 bases and the J gene lost 6 bases, with 13 bases spanning the gap. The CDR3 region has the DNA TGTGCCAGCAAGCACGGGACCACTCAGCCCCAGCATTTT. Its translation is CASKHGTTQPQHF.

The table lists this clonotype with a few counts. V is TRBV6-2 or TRBV6-3 and J is TRBJ1-4; D is unresolved. Trimming left V 0 bases short and J 7 bases short, with 6 bases between. Germline-derived CDR1 and CDR2 are MNHEY and SVGEGT. The CDR3 length is 13 residues. The CDR3 bases are TGTGCCAGCAGTTACTCCGTGATTGAAAAACTGTTTTTT. Translated: CASSYSVIEKLFF.

This clonotype occurred a few times. This chain links TRBV6-2 or TRBV6-3 with TRBJ2-2; no reliable D call. Germline lookup yields CDR1 MNHEY and CDR2 SVGEGT. The CDR3 is 14 amino acids. Trimming cost V 2 bases and J 3 bases, with 7 bases left between them. CDR3 sequence reads: CASSYRADTGELFF. The CDR3 coding sequence is TGTGCCAGCAGTTACCGTGCGGACACCGGGGAGCTGTTTTTT.

Many counts were recorded for this clonotype. The chain joins TRBV27 to TRBJ1-1; D may be TRBD1 (5 bases). Germline V gene sequence: CDR1 MNHEY, CDR2 SMNVEV (reference sequence). The CDR3 runs 15 residues. V lost 0 bases and J 0 bases, leaving 8 bases between the germline ends. The DNA of the CDR3 is TGTGCCAGCAGTTTATCACCAGGGCTGAACACTGAAGCTTTCTTT. It specifies CASSLSPGLNTEAFF.

The chain carries TRBV7-9 and TRBJ1-1; 8 bases agree with TRBD1. The V segment lost 2 bases and the J segment 1 base; nucleotides outside the gene matches: 3. From germline, CDR1 is SEHNR and CDR2 FQNEAQ (reference sequence). CDR3 length equals 15 residues. The CDR3 DNA reads as TGTGCCAGCAGCTTATTTGACAGGGGGAACACTGAAGCTTTCTTT. Amino acid sequence: CASSLFDRGNTEAFF. The complete variable domain, with remaining parts taken from reference TRBV7-9 and TRBJ1-1, reads DTGVSQNPRHKITKRGQNVTFRCDPISEHNRLYWYRQTLGQGPEFLTYFQNEAQLEKSRLLSDRFSAERPKGSFSTLEIQRTEQGDSAMYLCASSLFDRGNTEAFFGQGTRLTVV.

This clonotype was seen a handful of times. The chain carries TRBV11-2 and TRBJ1-1, with no clear D. V shed 8 bases and J shed 10 bases, with 17 bases lying between them. The CDR3 is 12 residues long. In germline, CDR1 is SGHAT, CDR2 FQNNGV. The CDR3 nucleotides are TGTGCCAGCCGCGGACCAAACGGCGGAGCTTTCTTT. It encodes CASRGPNGGAFF. The variable domain in full, completed from reference TRBV11-2 and TRBJ1-1, reads EAGVAQSPRYKIIEKRQSVAFWCNPISGHATLYWYQQILGQGPKLLIQFQNNGVVDDSQLPKDRFSAERLKGVDSTLKIQPAKLEDSAVYLCASRGPNGGAFFGQGTRLTVV.

The chain couples TRBV7-8 to TRBJ2-1; 13 positions match TRBD2. The trim removed 0 bases at V and 8 bases at J, leaving 7 bases unmatched. The V gene's germline CDR1 is SGHVS and CDR2 FQNEAQ. The CDR3 length is 17 residues. Here the CDR3 reads CASSLAEGLAGRHEQFF. The CDR3, as DNA: TGTGCCAGCAGCTTAGCGGAGGGACTAGCGGGAAGGCATGAGCAGTTCTTC.